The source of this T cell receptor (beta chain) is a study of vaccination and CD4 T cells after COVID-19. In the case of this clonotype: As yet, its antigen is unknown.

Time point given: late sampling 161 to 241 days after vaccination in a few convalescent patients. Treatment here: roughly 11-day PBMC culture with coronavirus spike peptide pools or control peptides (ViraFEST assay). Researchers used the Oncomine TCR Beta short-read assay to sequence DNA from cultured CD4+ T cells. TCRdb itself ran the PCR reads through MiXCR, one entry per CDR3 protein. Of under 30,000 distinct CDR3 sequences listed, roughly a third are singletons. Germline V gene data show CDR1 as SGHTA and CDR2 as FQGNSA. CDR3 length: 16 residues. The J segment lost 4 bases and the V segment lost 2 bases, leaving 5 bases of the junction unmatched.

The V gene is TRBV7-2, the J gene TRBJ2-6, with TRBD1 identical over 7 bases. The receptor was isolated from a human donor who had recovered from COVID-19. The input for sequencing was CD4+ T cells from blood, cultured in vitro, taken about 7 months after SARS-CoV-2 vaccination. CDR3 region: CASSLQGGTGANVLTF. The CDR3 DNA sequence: TGTGCCAGCAGCTTACAAGGGGGCACGGGGGCCAACGTCCTGACTTTC.